These 27 T cell receptor beta chains came from one sample sequenced in a study of Ad26.COV2.S vaccination and SARS-CoV-2 variants. This sample's treatment: 19 received Ad26.COV2.S at low or high dose, single or two shots; several received placebo; per-sample allocation not given. Sample collection was performed on day 63 after the first vaccine or placebo injection. This table comes from immunoSEQ multiplex PCR, and its TCRdb copy is limited to in-frame clones, with some not included. The sample lists a few hundred thousand clones, around nine tenths occurring once. Sequenced here: peripheral blood, sampled in a trial of Ad26.COV2.S vaccine versus placebo. The receptors stem from a person aged 18-60 years who received the Ad26.COV2.S COVID-19 vaccine or a placebo.

The V call is TRBV7-9, the J call TRBJ2-6; TRBD1 is a possible D gene (6 bases). Trimming removed 5 bases at V and 1 base at J, with 18 bases between. In germline, CDR1 is SEHNR, CDR2 FQNEAQ (reference sequence). CDR3 length equals 18 residues. CDR3 protein: CASSKTGHGSSGANVLTF. CDR3 DNA: TGTGCCAGCAGCAAAACAGGGCACGGTTCGTCTGGGGCCAACGTCCTGACTTTC. The variable domain in full, with the rest retrieved from reference TRBV7-9 and TRBJ2-6, is DTGVSQNPRHKITKRGQNVTFRCDPISEHNRLYWYRQTLGQGPEFLTYFQNEAQLEKSRLLSDRFSAERPKGSFSTLEIQRTEQGDSAMYLCASSKTGHGSSGANVLTFGAGSRLTVL.

The sample holds one count of this clone. The chain recombines TRBV4-1 with TRBJ2-7, with 13 bases that match TRBD2. V was clipped by 8 bases and J by 2 bases; unmatched bases: 3. The germline gives CDR1 MGHRA, CDR2 YSYEKL. CDR3 length: 14 residues. The CDR3 DNA follows: TGCGCCAGCGGGGGACTAGCGGGACCCTACGAGCAGTACTTC. This codes for CASGGLAGPYEQYF.

The chain employs TRBV9 and TRBJ1-2; 11 nucleotides match TRBD1. V shed 0 bases and J 6 bases; nucleotides not matched to a gene: 7. The CDR3 extends over 16 amino acids. CDR1 SGDLS and CDR2 YYNGEE come from the germline V gene. CDR3 nucleotide sequence: TGTGCCAGCAGCGTAGCTTGGACAGGGGGCGCGGATGGCTACACCTTC. Its translation: CASSVAWTGGADGYTF.

The chain employs TRBV5-1 and TRBJ1-1, with 8 bases fitting TRBD1. Germline assignment: CDR1 SGHRS and CDR2 YFSETQ. The CDR3 has 16 amino acids. After removal of 7 bases from V and 1 base from J, the junction contained 12 bases not matched to a gene. The CDR3 protein is CASSTSRGTGNTEAFF. CDR3 bases: TGCGCCAGCTCAACCTCCCGGGGGACAGGGAACACTGAAGCTTTCTTT. Full variable domain (missing parts from reference TRBV5-1 and TRBJ1-1): KAGVTQTPRYLIKTRGQQVTLSCSPISGHRSVSWYQQTPGQGLQFLFEYFSETQRNKGNFPGRFSGRQFSNSRSEMNVSTLELGDSALYLCASSTSRGTGNTEAFFGQGTRLTVV.

Only one count was recorded for this clone. The chain uses TRBV4-1 and TRBJ2-7; D call uncertain. The germline V gene encodes CDR1 MGHRA and CDR2 YSYEKL. This CDR3 has 15 residues. Trimming shortened V by 7 bases and J by 0 bases, and 16 bases separated the two germline ends. For the CDR3, the DNA is TGCGCCAGCACCCTTGAGGTTACAAGCTCCTACGAGCAGTACTTC. This sequence encodes CASTLEVTSSYEQYF.

V is TRBV18 and J is TRBJ1-2; D might be TRBD1 (5 bases). V gave up 0 bases and J gave up 8 bases, with 16 bases separating them. Germline CDR1 KGHSH, CDR2 LQKENI. This CDR3 is built from 15 residues. CDR3 residues: CASSPPVQGVEGYTF. DNA for the CDR3: TGTGCCAGCTCACCACCGGTGCAGGGAGTGGAAGGCTACACCTTC. The variable domain in full, with the rest retrieved from reference TRBV18 and TRBJ1-2, is NAGVMQNPRHLVRRRGQEARLRCSPMKGHSHVYWYRQLPEEGLKFMVYLQKENIIDESGMPKERFSAEFPKEGPSILRIQQVVRGDSAAYFCASSPPVQGVEGYTFGSGTRLTVV.

There are many counts of this clone. The genes are TRBV27 and TRBJ2-3; the D is unclear. Germline V gene lookup returns CDR1 MNHEY and CDR2 SMNVEV (reference sequence). CDR3 length: 16 amino acids. V was clipped by 0 bases and J by 2 bases, with 12 bases between them. CDR3 residues: CASSLSMTYITDTQYF. In DNA form, the CDR3 reads TGTGCCAGCAGTTTATCTATGACCTATATCACAGATACGCAGTATTTT.

V and J are TRBV7-9 and TRBJ2-2; D gene unclear. V was pared by 2 bases and J by 3 bases, with 7 bases between. CDR1 and CDR2 from the germline V gene are SEHNR and FQNEAQ (reference sequence). There are 14 residues in the CDR3. The CDR3 loop reads CASSLTRDTGELFF. The CDR3 DNA reads TGTGCCAGCAGCTTAACCCGCGACACCGGGGAGCTGTTTTTT.

The genes are TRBV3-1 (or the pseudogene TRBV3-2) and TRBJ1-5; 7 nucleotides match TRBD1. Unmatched junction bases numbered 7, after V lost 4 bases and J lost 1 base. The germline V gene has CDR1 LGHDT and CDR2 YNNKEL (reference sequence). The CDR3 has 16 residues. The CDR3 DNA follows: TGTGCCAGCAGCCCCAGGGGGATCCAGAGCAATCAGCCCCAGCATTTT. Residues: CASSPRGIQSNQPQHF.

The CDR3 reads CASGLIQGADTQYF. The CDR3, as DNA: TGTGCTAGTGGTTTGATACAGGGGGCAGATACGCAGTATTTT. The chain combines TRBV12-5 with TRBJ2-3; 8 positions match TRBD1. J gave up 4 bases and V 2 bases, and 2 bases lay outside the gene matches. This CDR3 has 14 amino acids. Germline CDR1 reads LGHNT; CDR2 reads FRNRAP.

There are a few counts of this clone. The chain links TRBV29-1 to TRBJ1-1; the D is unclear. CDR3 length equals 13 residues. Germline lookup yields CDR1 SQVTM and CDR2 ANQGSEA. Trimming took off 0 bases at V and 5 bases at J, with 10 bases between the two ends. The CDR3 region is CSVEDNLGTEAFF. CDR3 DNA: TGCAGCGTTGAAGATAACTTGGGAACTGAAGCTTTCTTT.

The chain employs TRBV4-1 and TRBJ2-7, with 8 positions matching TRBD1. From germline, CDR1 is MGHRA and CDR2 YSYEKL. This CDR3 comprises 15 residues. Trimming cost V 4 bases and J 7 bases; bases outside gene matches: 12. The CDR3 spells CASSLEGRGRQEQYF. In DNA form, the CDR3 reads TGCGCCAGCAGCCTAGAGGGCAGGGGGCGGCAAGAGCAGTACTTC.

The rearrangement joins TRBV5-1 to TRBJ2-1; no definite D call. V was trimmed by 4 bases and J by 4 bases, leaving 9 bases between them. This CDR3 has 13 residues. Germline values: CDR1 SGHRS, CDR2 YFSETQ. The CDR3 coding sequence is TGCGCCAGCAGCCTTGGACCTTACAATGAGCAGTTCTTC. Protein: CASSLGPYNEQFF. The variable domain in full, completed from reference TRBV5-1 and TRBJ2-1, reads KAGVTQTPRYLIKTRGQQVTLSCSPISGHRSVSWYQQTPGQGLQFLFEYFSETQRNKGNFPGRFSGRQFSNSRSEMNVSTLELGDSALYLCASSLGPYNEQFFGPGTRLTVL.

This clone was seen only a few times. The V call is TRBV6-5, the J call TRBJ2-2; D gene unclear. The germline V gene encodes CDR1 MNHEY and CDR2 SVGAGI. The CDR3 has 13 amino acids. Trimming shortened V by 9 bases and J by 1 base, and 9 bases separated the two germline ends. CDR3 loop: CASQEMNTGELFF. DNA of the CDR3: TGTGCCAGTCAAGAGATGAACACCGGGGAGCTGTTTTTT.

About this clone itself: The junction differs from germline at one of its ends, possibly a read error. CDR3 amino acids: CASSRAGQGASPLF. CDR3 bases: TGCGCCAGCAGCCGAGCTGGACAGGGGGCCTCTCCTCTCTTC. The V and J genes are TRBV4-1 and TRBJ1-2; the match to TRBD1 covers 11 bases. Germline CDR1 and CDR2: MGHRA and YSYEKL. The CDR3 has 14 amino acids.

J is TRBJ1-2 and V is TRBV18; D not resolved. The length of the CDR3 is 16 residues. Germline CDR1 reads KGHSH; CDR2 reads LQKENI. The ends were cut back, 2 bases at V and 5 bases at J, with 18 bases in the middle. CDR3: CASSPGSRRNRYGYTF. In DNA form, the CDR3 reads TGTGCCAGCTCACCAGGGAGCAGGCGTAATCGGTATGGCTACACCTTC.

The CDR3 spells CATKADIINNEQFF. The CDR3 nucleotides are TGTGCTACAAAGGCGGACATAATAAACAATGAGCAGTTCTTC. The rearrangement uses TRBV5-8 and TRBJ2-1; D is perhaps TRBD1 (5 bases). CDR1 is SGHTS and CDR2 is YDEGEE in the germline V gene. The CDR3 runs 14 residues.

The chain is built from TRBV7-8 and TRBJ2-1; TRBD2 aligns across 10 bases. Germline values: CDR1 SGHVS, CDR2 FQNEAQ. Trimming at V came to 1 base and at J to 9 bases, leaving 6 bases not matched to a gene. This CDR3 has 15 residues. The CDR3 sequence: CASSLGIAGGVEQFF. The CDR3 DNA is TGTGCCAGCAGCTTAGGGATAGCGGGGGGCGTTGAGCAGTTCTTC.

The CDR3 spells CASSLRDRSYNEQFF. The CDR3 nucleotides are TGCGCCAGCAGCTTGCGGGACAGGTCCTACAATGAGCAGTTCTTC. The J gene is TRBJ2-1, the V gene TRBV5-1; 8 bases are a match to TRBD1. This CDR3 has 15 residues. Germline lookup yields CDR1 SGHRS and CDR2 YFSETQ. V trimming: 1 base; J trimming: 1 base; junction bases outside the gene matches: 1.

Only one count was recorded for this clone. The chain is built from TRBV5-1 and TRBJ1-2; 9 positions agree with TRBD1. CDR1 is SGHRS and CDR2 is YFSETQ in the germline V gene. CDR3 length: 17 residues. The junction had 10 bases not matched to a gene; V was cut back by 4 bases and J by 0 bases. CDR3 DNA sequence: TGCGCCAGCAGCCCGATCCCGGGACAGGGCACTAACTATGGCTACACCTTC. This translates into CASSPIPGQGTNYGYTF.

This clone was observed once. CDR3: CASSLVNNEQFF. In DNA form, the CDR3 reads TGTGCCAGCAGCTTAGTGAACAATGAGCAGTTCTTC. The chain has TRBV7-2 and TRBJ2-1, with D unclear. The CDR3 spans 12 residues. Trimming pared 1 base from V and 5 bases from J, leaving 3 bases between. From germline, CDR1 is SGHTA and CDR2 FQGNSA. The whole variable domain, remainder taken from reference TRBV7-2 and TRBJ2-1, is GAGVSQSPSNKVTEKGKDVELRCDPISGHTALYWYRQSLGQGLEFLIYFQGNSAPDKSGLPSDRFSAERTGGSVSTLTIQRTQQEDSAVYLCASSLVNNEQFFGPGTRLTVL.

This chain uses TRBV4-2 with TRBJ2-3, with 8 bases identical to TRBD2. V was clipped by 0 bases and J by 2 bases; unmatched bases: 7. Germline CDR1 is LGHNA and CDR2 is YNFKEQ. The CDR3 consists of 17 residues. The CDR3 nucleotides read TGTGCCAGCAGCCAAGATCGGGCGCGGGGGGCCACAGATACGCAGTATTTT. Amino acids: CASSQDRARGATDTQYF.

This sequence joins TRBV20-1 and TRBJ1-2; possibly TRBD1 for D (6 bases). V was trimmed by 3 bases and J by 7 bases, leaving 15 bases between them. From germline, CDR1 is DFQATT and CDR2 SNEGSKA (reference sequence). The length of the CDR3 is 13 residues. Here the CDR3 reads CSASQTRGVGYTF. The CDR3 DNA follows: TGCAGTGCTAGTCAAACTAGGGGGGTTGGCTACACCTTC.

The chain has TRBV7-9 and TRBJ1-1; a weak D match, TRBD1 (5 bases). The V gene's germline CDR1 is SEHNR and CDR2 FQNEAQ (reference sequence). V was cut by 4 bases and J by 4 bases, with 10 bases left in between. The CDR3 loop spans 13 amino acids. CDR3 bases: TGTGCCAGCAGCTGGGACGGCCTCACTGAAGCTTTCTTT. This sequence encodes CASSWDGLTEAFF.

This sequence joins TRBV5-1 and TRBJ2-7; 9 bases map to TRBD1. The CDR3 runs 14 residues. The V gene end was trimmed by 4 bases and the J gene end by 6 bases; junction bases not matched to a gene: 8. CDR1 and CDR2 from the germline V gene are SGHRS and YFSETQ. CDR3 DNA sequence: TGCGCCAGCAGCCAACAGGGGGCTAGGTTCGAGCAGTACTTC. This translates into CASSQQGARFEQYF.

V is TRBV10-3 and J is TRBJ2-1; D might be TRBD2 (7 bases). The length of the CDR3 is 14 residues. Looked up from germline, CDR1 is ENHRY and CDR2 is SYGVKD. V was cut by 10 bases and J by 7 bases, with 20 bases left in between. CDR3 DNA: TGTGCCACTACTTCGAGGGGGGGCGAGAATGAGCAGTTCTTC. Amino acid sequence: CATTSRGGENEQFF.

J is TRBJ2-1 and V is TRBV28; D remains unclear. This CDR3 region has 14 residues. Per the germline V gene, CDR1 is MDHEN and CDR2 is SYDVKM. The ends were cut back, 8 bases at V and 0 bases at J, with 11 bases in the middle. In DNA form, the CDR3 reads TGTGCCAGCGCAACTAAAAACTCCTACAATGAGCAGTTCTTC. As protein: CASATKNSYNEQFF. The variable domain in full, completed from reference TRBV28 and TRBJ2-1, reads DVKVTQSSRYLVKRTGEKVFLECVQDMDHENMFWYRQDPGLGLRLIYFSYDVKMKEKGDIPEGYSVSREKKERFSLILESASTNQTSMYLCASATKNSYNEQFFGPGTRLTVL.